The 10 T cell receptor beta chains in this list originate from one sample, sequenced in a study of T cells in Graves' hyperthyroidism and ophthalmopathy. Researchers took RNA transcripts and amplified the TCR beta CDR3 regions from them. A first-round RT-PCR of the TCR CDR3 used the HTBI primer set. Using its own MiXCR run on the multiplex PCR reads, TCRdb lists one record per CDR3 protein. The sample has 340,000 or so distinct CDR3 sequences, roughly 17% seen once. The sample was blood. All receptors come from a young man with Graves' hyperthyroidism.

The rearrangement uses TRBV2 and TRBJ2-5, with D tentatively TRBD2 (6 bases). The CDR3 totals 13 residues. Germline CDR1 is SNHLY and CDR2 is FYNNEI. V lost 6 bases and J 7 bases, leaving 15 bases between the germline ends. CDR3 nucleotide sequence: TGTGCCAGCAGCCAACTAAGGGGAGGGACCCAGTACTTC. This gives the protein CASSQLRGGTQYF.

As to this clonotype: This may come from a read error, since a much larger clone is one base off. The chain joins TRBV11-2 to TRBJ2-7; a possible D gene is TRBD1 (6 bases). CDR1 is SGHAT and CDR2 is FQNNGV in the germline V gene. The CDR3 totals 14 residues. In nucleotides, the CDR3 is TGTGCCAGCAGTCGCGGACAGTTCCTATACGAGCAGCACTTC. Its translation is CASSRGQFLYEQHF.

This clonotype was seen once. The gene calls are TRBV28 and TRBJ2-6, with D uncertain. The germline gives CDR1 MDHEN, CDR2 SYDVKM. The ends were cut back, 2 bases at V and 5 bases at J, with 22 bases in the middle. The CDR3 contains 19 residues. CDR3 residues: CASSLTLGSSWIWANVLTF. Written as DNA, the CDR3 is TGTGCCAGCAGTTTAACCCTCGGGTCTAGTTGGATCTGGGCCAACGTCCTGACTTTC.

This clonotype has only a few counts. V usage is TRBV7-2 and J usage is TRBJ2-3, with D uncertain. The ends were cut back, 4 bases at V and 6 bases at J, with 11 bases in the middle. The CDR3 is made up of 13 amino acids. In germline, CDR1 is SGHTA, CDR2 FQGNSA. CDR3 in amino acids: CASSSLVVDTQYF. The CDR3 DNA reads TGTGCCAGCAGCTCCCTTGTTGTCGATACGCAGTATTTT.

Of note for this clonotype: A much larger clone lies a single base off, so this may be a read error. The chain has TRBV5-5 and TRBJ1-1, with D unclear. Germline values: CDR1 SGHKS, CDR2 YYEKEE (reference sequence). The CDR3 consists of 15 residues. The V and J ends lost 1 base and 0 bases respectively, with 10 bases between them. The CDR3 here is CASSLSVRMNTEAFF. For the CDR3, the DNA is TGTGCCAGCAGCTTGAGCGTCAGGATGAACACTGAAGCTTTCTTT.

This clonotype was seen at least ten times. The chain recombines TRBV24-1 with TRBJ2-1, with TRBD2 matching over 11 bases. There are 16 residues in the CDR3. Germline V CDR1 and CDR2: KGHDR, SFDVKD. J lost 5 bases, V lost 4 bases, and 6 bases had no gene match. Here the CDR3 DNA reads TGTGCCACCAGTGAATCCGGGACTAGCGGTAACAATGAGCAGTTCTTC. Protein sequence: CATSESGTSGNNEQFF.

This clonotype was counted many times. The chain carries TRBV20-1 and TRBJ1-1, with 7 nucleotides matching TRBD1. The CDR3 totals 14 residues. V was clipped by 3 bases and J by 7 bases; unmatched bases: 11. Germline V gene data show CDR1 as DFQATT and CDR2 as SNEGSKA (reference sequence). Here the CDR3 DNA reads TGCAGTGCTAGGGACCAGGGGGGCAACCTTGAAGCTTTCTTT. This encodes CSARDQGGNLEAFF.

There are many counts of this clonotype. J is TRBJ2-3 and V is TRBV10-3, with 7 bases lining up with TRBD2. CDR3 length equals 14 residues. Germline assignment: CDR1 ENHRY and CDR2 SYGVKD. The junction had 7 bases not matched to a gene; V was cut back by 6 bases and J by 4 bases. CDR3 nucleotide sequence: TGTGCCATCAGCGGGCGGGAGACCGCAGATACGCAGTATTTT. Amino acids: CAISGRETADTQYF.

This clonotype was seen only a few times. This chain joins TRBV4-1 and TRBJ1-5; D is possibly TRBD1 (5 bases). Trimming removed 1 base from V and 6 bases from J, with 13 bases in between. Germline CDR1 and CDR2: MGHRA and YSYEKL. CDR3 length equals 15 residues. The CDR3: CASSQGAGISQPQHF. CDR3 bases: TGCGCCAGCAGCCAAGGGGCAGGGATCAGTCAGCCCCAGCATTTT.

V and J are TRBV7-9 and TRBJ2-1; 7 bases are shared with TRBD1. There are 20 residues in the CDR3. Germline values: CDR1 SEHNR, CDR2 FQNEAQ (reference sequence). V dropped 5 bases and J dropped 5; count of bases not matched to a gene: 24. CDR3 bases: TGTGCCAGCAGCCCGTGGGGACAGTCCTTTAACGGGGCCACGAACAATGAGCAGTTCTTC. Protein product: CASSPWGQSFNGATNNEQFF.